The sequence of this T cell receptor beta chain was determined in a study of shared clonotypes between healthy human individuals. This clone was found once. Profiled with immunoSEQ multiplex PCR; TCRdb holds only in-frame clones, not every one. Counted here are roughly 2.4 million clones, approximately 95% occurring once; the ten biggest clones make up roughly 0.13%. Sequencing input: naive CD4+ T cells sorted from blood. Stated subset: CD45RA+ positively selected. The clonotype comes from a man between 18 and 35 years old in good health.

This chain's CDR3 is CASSLDRQGGNQPQHF. The CDR3 DNA reads TGTGCCAGCAGCTTAGACCGACAGGGAGGCAATCAGCCCCAGCATTTT. The gene calls are TRBV11-2 and TRBJ1-5; 7 bases line up with TRBD1. The CDR3 runs 16 residues. Germline CDR1 is SGHAT and CDR2 is FQNNGV. V was pared by 0 bases and J by 2 bases, with 4 bases of the junction left unmatched.